What follows are 28 T cell receptor beta chains derived from one specimen sequenced in a study of OX40 agonist ivuxolimab in advanced cancers. The protocol was immunoSEQ multiplex PCR, while the TCRdb copy is restricted to in-frame clones and leaves out a portion. The sample consists of approximately 50,000 clones, roughly 82% of them appearing once. Sequenced material: CD4+ or CD8+ T cells sorted from blood, taken in a trial of the OX40 agonist ivuxolimab. The receptors come from an adult with an advanced solid tumor such as melanoma, head and neck, liver or kidney cancer.

The V and J genes are TRBV15 and TRBJ1-6; TRBD1 agrees at 7 bases. This CDR3 is 17 amino acids long. Germline V CDR1 and CDR2: LNHNV, YYDKDF (reference sequence). Trimming removed 1 base from V and 7 bases from J; junction bases left unmatched: 10. The CDR3 region has the DNA TGTGCCACCAGCAGAGTGAGAGGGGACAGTCGGAATTCACCCCTCCACTTT. Its translation: CATSRVRGDSRNSPLHF.

The V gene is TRBV28, the J gene TRBJ2-3; D unresolved. Germline CDR1 MDHEN, CDR2 SYDVKM. The CDR3 spans 14 residues. V lost 5 bases and J lost 0, with 9 bases in between. This chain's CDR3 is CASSPQLSTDTQYF. CDR3 sequence (DNA): TGTGCCAGCAGTCCCCAACTGAGCACAGATACGCAGTATTTT.

The genes are TRBV10-3 and TRBJ2-2; the D gene is possibly TRBD2 (6 bases). The length of the CDR3 is 15 residues. The V end lost 7 bases, the J end lost 5 bases, and 17 bases lay between the germline ends. Germline V lookup: CDR1 ENHRY, CDR2 SYGVKD. The CDR3 bases are TGTGCCATCACCTCCGGGAGTACGGGGACCGGGGAGCTGTTTTTT. Protein product: CAITSGSTGTGELFF.

The chain carries TRBV5-1 and TRBJ2-2, with 10 bases lining up with TRBD2. CDR1 is SGHRS, CDR2 YFSETQ, per germline. This CDR3 has 14 residues. The V and J ends lost 2 bases and 5 bases, in that order; junction bases with no gene match: 0. CDR3 nucleotide sequence: TGCGCCAGCAGCTTTAGCGGGGGGACCGGGGAGCTGTTTTTT. Its translation: CASSFSGGTGELFF.

This chain joins TRBV7-3 and TRBJ2-6; unclear D gene. The ends were cut back, 5 bases at V and 2 bases at J, with 7 bases in the middle. Germline CDR1 is SGHTA and CDR2 is FQGTGA. CDR3 size: 14 residues. Written as DNA, the CDR3 is TGTGCCAGCAGCCCAAGCCCTGGGGCCAACGTCCTGACTTTC. Amino acids: CASSPSPGANVLTF.

This sequence joins TRBV28 and TRBJ1-4; TRBD1 is a possible D gene (6 bases). CDR3 length equals 15 residues. V gave up 1 base and J gave up 8 bases, with 14 bases separating them. CDR1 is MDHEN, CDR2 SYDVKM, per germline. The CDR3 region has the DNA TGTGCCAGCAGTTTATCTGGGGCAGGGGACGAAAAACTGTTTTTT. This sequence encodes CASSLSGAGDEKLFF.

This clone was seen a few times. This chain joins TRBV5-5 and TRBJ1-1; D ambiguous. CDR3 length: 13 amino acids. Germline CDR1 SGHKS, CDR2 YYEKEE (reference sequence). Trimming stripped 1 base from V and 1 base from J, with 5 bases between. The CDR3 region has the DNA TGTGCCAGCAGCTTGATTGGGAACACTGAAGCTTTCTTT. Protein sequence: CASSLIGNTEAFF.

This chain links TRBV28 with TRBJ2-7; D gene unclear. Germline V CDR1 and CDR2: MDHEN, SYDVKM. The germline V and J ends were trimmed by 3 bases and 0 bases, with 6 bases remaining between them. The CDR3 loop spans 13 amino acids. In DNA, the CDR3 is TGTGCCAGCAGTTTTCCGGGCTCCTACGAGCAGTACTTC. Encoded protein: CASSFPGSYEQYF.

This clone is a singleton in its sample. The chain is built from TRBV6-1 and TRBJ1-1; no clear D gene. The germline V and J ends were trimmed by 1 base and 1 base, with 4 bases remaining between them. The CDR3 covers 13 residues. CDR1 MNHNS and CDR2 SASEGT come from the germline V gene. In DNA, the CDR3 is TGTGCCAGCAGTGAAGAGGGGAACACTGAAGCTTTCTTT. Its protein product is CASSEEGNTEAFF.

V and J are TRBV15 and TRBJ1-5; D is unresolved. The length of the CDR3 is 13 residues. Between the trimmed V and J ends, which lost 5 bases and 3 bases, there was a span of 8 bases. Per the germline V gene, CDR1 is LNHNV and CDR2 is YYDKDF (reference sequence). The CDR3 nucleotides read TGTGCCACCAGCTCCGGCCCCAATCAGCCCCAGCATTTT. The encoded protein is CATSSGPNQPQHF.

This rearrangement joins TRBV9 to TRBJ1-1, with D tentatively TRBD1 (5 bases). The germline CDR1 and CDR2 sequences are SGDLS and YYNGEE. The V and J ends lost 4 bases and 2 bases respectively, with 18 bases between them. This CDR3 is built from 16 residues. The CDR3 region is CASSSRVSWSNTEAFF. DNA for the CDR3: TGTGCCAGCAGCTCCAGGGTATCGTGGTCCAACACTGAAGCTTTCTTT.

The chain links TRBV4-1 to TRBJ2-5, with a possible D match to TRBD1 (6 bases). Per the germline V gene, CDR1 is MGHRA and CDR2 is YSYEKL. The V end was cut by 4 bases, the J end by 5 bases, with 14 bases between. The CDR3 runs 14 residues. The CDR3 sequence is CASSRLQGGETQYF. CDR3 DNA sequence: TGCGCCAGCAGCCGGTTACAGGGTGGGGAGACCCAGTACTTC.

The chain has TRBV5-1 and TRBJ2-5, with TRBD1 matching over 10 bases. The germline CDR1 and CDR2 sequences are SGHRS and YFSETQ. Trimming took 4 bases from V and 4 from J; bases not matched to a gene: 10. The CDR3 runs 16 residues. CDR3: CASSPGTGVGVETQYF. The CDR3 DNA follows: TGCGCCAGCAGCCCAGGGACAGGGGTGGGAGTAGAGACCCAGTACTTC.

The rearrangement joins TRBV19 to TRBJ1-1; D remains ambiguous. Germline lookup yields CDR1 LNHDA and CDR2 SQIVND (reference sequence). This CDR3 is 13 amino acids long. Between the trimmed V and J ends, which lost 3 bases and 1 base, there was a span of 6 bases. This chain's CDR3 is CASSMMENTEAFF. CDR3 nucleotides: TGTGCCAGTAGTATGATGGAGAACACTGAAGCTTTCTTT.

This chain joins TRBV27 and TRBJ2-7, with D perhaps matching TRBD2 (6 bases). This CDR3 spans 16 amino acids. Germline loops: CDR1 MNHEY, CDR2 SMNVEV (reference sequence). V dropped 3 bases and J dropped 3 bases, with 18 bases sitting between them. The DNA of the CDR3 is TGTGCCAGCAGTTTGATTCCCGGCGGGGATCACTACGAGCAGTACTTC. As protein: CASSLIPGGDHYEQYF.

The chain links TRBV9 to TRBJ2-1; 15 bases line up with TRBD2. Germline V gene sequence: CDR1 SGDLS, CDR2 YYNGEE. The CDR3 loop spans 19 amino acids. V lost 4 bases, J lost 5 bases, and 13 bases stayed unmatched. CDR3 sequence reads: CASSSGLAGGLQPNNEQFF. The DNA for the CDR3 is TGTGCCAGCAGCTCCGGACTAGCGGGGGGGCTCCAGCCAAACAATGAGCAGTTCTTC.

CDR3 nucleotide sequence: TGTGCCAGCAGCCCCCGGACAGCGAACACCGGGGAGCTGTTTTTT. Translating it yields CASSPRTANTGELFF. This chain joins TRBV7-9 and TRBJ2-2; TRBD1 might be the D (6 bases). V was clipped by 5 bases and J by 0 bases, with 10 bases between them. CDR1 SEHNR and CDR2 FQNEAQ come from the germline V gene (reference sequence). The CDR3 consists of 15 residues.

The V and J genes are TRBV7-2 and TRBJ2-5, with unresolved D. Trimming stripped 2 bases from V and 5 bases from J, with 9 bases between. Germline loops: CDR1 SGHTA, CDR2 FQGNSA. The CDR3 extends over 13 amino acids. The CDR3, as DNA: TGTGCCAGCAGCTTAATAGTGGTGGAGACCCAGTACTTC. Translating it yields CASSLIVVETQYF.

This clone has just one count. The chain links TRBV30 to TRBJ2-7, with D hard to call. This CDR3 comprises 11 residues. V was trimmed by 0 bases and J by 3 bases, leaving 3 bases between them. Germline CDR1 is GTSNPN and CDR2 is SVGIG (reference sequence). CDR3 nucleotides: TGTGCCTGGAGTGTCAACTACGAGCAGTACTTC. It yields the protein CAWSVNYEQYF.

CDR3 protein: CASSARGGSNQPQHF. The CDR3 DNA is TGTGCCAGCAGCGCCCGGGGAGGCAGCAATCAGCCCCAGCATTTT. The chain combines TRBV9 with TRBJ1-5; no firm D call. The V end lost 3 bases, the J end lost 1 base, and 11 bases lay between the germline ends. The CDR3 extends over 15 amino acids. The V gene's germline CDR1 is SGDLS and CDR2 YYNGEE.

This clone appeared a few times. The V gene is TRBV30, the J gene TRBJ1-5; D unclear. CDR3 size: 12 residues. The ends were cut back, 2 bases at V and 2 bases at J, with 4 bases in the middle. Germline V gene lookup returns CDR1 GTSNPN and CDR2 SVGIG (reference sequence). The CDR3 nucleotides read TGTGCCTGGAGTCAAGGCAATCAGCCCCAGCATTTT. Amino acid sequence: CAWSQGNQPQHF. Full variable domain (missing parts from reference TRBV30 and TRBJ1-5): SQTIHQWPATLVQPVGSPLSLECTVEGTSNPNLYWYRQAAGRGLQLLFYSVGIGQISSEVPQNLSASRPQDRQFILSSKKLLLSDSGFYLCAWSQGNQPQHFGDGTRLSIL.

This clone was seen once. V is TRBV6-5 and J is TRBJ1-2; no definite D call. The V end was cut by 4 bases, the J end by 4 bases, with 16 bases between. Germline V gene sequence: CDR1 MNHEY, CDR2 SVGAGI. The CDR3 covers 15 residues. The CDR3 nucleotides are TGTGCCAGCAGTTCCCCCGGACGGGAGATCTATGGCTACACCTTC. Translating gives CASSSPGREIYGYTF.

This clone was seen a handful of times. V and J are TRBV6-5 and TRBJ1-6, with unresolved D. CDR3 size: 12 residues. Germline values: CDR1 MNHEY, CDR2 SVGAGI. Trimming shortened V by 10 bases and J by 4 bases, and 8 bases separated the two germline ends. The CDR3 protein is CATRQYNSPLHF. The CDR3 coding sequence is TGTGCCACCCGACAATATAATTCACCCCTCCACTTT.

The chain combines TRBV5-1 with TRBJ2-2, with D unclear. This CDR3 region has 12 residues. The V end lost 0 bases, the J end lost 5 bases, and 2 bases lay between the germline ends. The germline gives CDR1 SGHRS, CDR2 YFSETQ. The CDR3 DNA is TGCGCCAGCAGCTTGGAAACCGGGGAGCTGTTTTTT. This encodes CASSLETGELFF.

This clone turned up a few times. The rearrangement uses TRBV19 and TRBJ1-6; tentatively, D is TRBD1 (5 bases). With 8 bases removed from V and 0 bases from J, the gap between germline ends came to 11 bases. Looked up from germline, CDR1 is LNHDA and CDR2 is SQIVND (reference sequence). The CDR3 has 15 residues. DNA for the CDR3: TGTGCCAGTGCCCGACAGTCCTCCTATAATTCACCCCTCCACTTT. Translated, it gives CASARQSSYNSPLHF.

This clone came up a few times. This sequence joins TRBV25-1 and TRBJ1-6, with a possible D match to TRBD1 (5 bases). Germline V CDR1 and CDR2: MGHDK, SYGVNS. Deletions cut 6 bases from V and 7 bases from J, with 16 bases between. This CDR3 has 15 residues. For the CDR3, the DNA is TGTGCCAGCAGCCCGGGGGTGTACAGAAATTCACCCCTCCACTTT. Translation: CASSPGVYRNSPLHF.

CDR3 amino acids: CASSFTSGGADTQYF. The CDR3 DNA sequence: TGCGCCAGCAGCTTTACTAGCGGGGGGGCAGATACGCAGTATTTT. The rearrangement joins TRBV5-1 to TRBJ2-3, with TRBD2 matching 13 bases. The germline V gene has CDR1 SGHRS and CDR2 YFSETQ. The CDR3 is made up of 15 amino acids. Trimming took 2 bases from V and 4 from J; bases not matched to a gene: 1.

This clone appeared once. The CDR3 sequence is CASSSQGDGYTF. CDR3 bases: TGCGCCAGCAGTTCCCAGGGGGACGGCTACACCTTC. The chain combines TRBV5-1 with TRBJ1-2; TRBD1 matches 7 bases. Germline V CDR1 and CDR2: SGHRS, YFSETQ. V was clipped by 5 bases and J by 8 bases; unmatched bases: 6. The CDR3 spans 12 residues.